Below, one T cell receptor (beta chain) is given with its context. This specimen comes from a study of T-cell memory formation after mild COVID-19. 5'RACE primed from the constant segment yielded TCR alpha and TCR beta cDNA libraries bearing sample barcodes and UMIs. TCRdb fed the 5' RACE reads into MiXCR, producing one record per CDR3 protein. The sample lists roughly 160,000 distinct CDR3 sequences; over 10% were seen once. The CDR3 is made up of 12 amino acids. Trimming shortened V by 5 bases and J by 5 bases, and 10 bases separated the two germline ends. Germline CDR1 is DFQATT and CDR2 is SNEGSKA (reference sequence).

Sequencing used PBMCs or a T cell subset sorted from them (not recorded which). The V gene is TRBV20-1, the J gene TRBJ2-1, with a weak D call TRBD2 (5 bases). The sequence was obtained from a young man who had mild COVID-19 (a few samples of this study predate the infection). Cell type and time point are not known. CDR3 sequence reads: CSADGLDNEQFF. In DNA, the CDR3 is TGCAGTGCTGATGGACTCGACAATGAGCAGTTCTTC.